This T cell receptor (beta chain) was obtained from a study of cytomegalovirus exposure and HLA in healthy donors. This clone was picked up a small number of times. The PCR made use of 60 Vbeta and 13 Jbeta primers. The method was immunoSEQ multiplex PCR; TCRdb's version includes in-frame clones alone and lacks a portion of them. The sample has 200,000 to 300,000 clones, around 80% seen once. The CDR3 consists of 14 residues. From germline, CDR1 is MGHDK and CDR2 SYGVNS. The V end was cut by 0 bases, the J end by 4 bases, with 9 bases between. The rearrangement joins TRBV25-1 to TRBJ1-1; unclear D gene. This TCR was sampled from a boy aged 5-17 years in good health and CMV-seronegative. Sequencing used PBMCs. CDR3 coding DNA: TGTGCCAGCAGTGAATACGGGGAAGCCACTGAAGCTTTCTTT. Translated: CASSEYGEATEAFF.